The 3 T cell receptor beta chains below all came from one sample that was sequenced in a study of T cell responses to AZD1222 COVID-19 vaccine. Assay: immunoSEQ multiplex PCR; the TCRdb copy retains only in-frame clones and omits some. The table includes over 130,000 clones, just under 95% detected once. Sequenced material: peripheral blood, taken on day 0 of AZD1222 vaccination. The receptors were gathered from an adult in good health.

CDR3 sequence (DNA): TGTGCCAGCAGCAAAGCCGGGGCCTACGAGCAGTACTTC. This translates into CASSKAGAYEQYF. The chain has TRBV7-9 and TRBJ2-7; D possibly corresponds to TRBD2 (5 bases). CDR1 SEHNR and CDR2 FQNEAQ come from the germline V gene (reference sequence). The germline V and J ends were trimmed by 5 bases and 2 bases, with 10 bases remaining between them. The CDR3 loop spans 13 amino acids.

The rearrangement uses TRBV4-2 and TRBJ2-3; 16 bases line up with TRBD2. The V gene's germline CDR1 is LGHNA and CDR2 YNFKEQ. Trimming took 3 bases from V and 5 from J; bases not matched to a gene: 11. The CDR3 loop spans 19 amino acids. The CDR3 region is CASSHPPGTSGRVGDTQYF. The CDR3 DNA reads TGTGCCAGCAGCCACCCACCCGGGACTAGCGGGAGGGTTGGAGATACGCAGTATTTT.

This chain connects TRBV7-8 to TRBJ2-2; D gene ambiguous. The V end was cut by 8 bases, the J end by 4 bases, with 14 bases between. CDR1 and CDR2 (germline): SGHVS, FQNEAQ. The CDR3 consists of 14 residues. In DNA form, the CDR3 reads TGTGCCAGCCTTGGACGGATTATCACCGGGGAGCTGTTTTTT. This translates into CASLGRIITGELFF.